The source of this T cell receptor beta chain is a study of early T cells in non-severe SARS-CoV-2 infection. Attachment of unique molecular identifiers to individual cDNA molecules was performed. Each CDR3 protein is one row after TCRdb ran MiXCR on the 5' RACE reads. The sample lists fewer than 75,000 distinct CDR3 sequences, roughly 18% seen once, with about 8.8% in the top ten. This clonotype was counted only a few times. Its antigen is unidentified. Study-wide findings and caveats: Private and CD4 specificities were missed by VDJdb matching, which favored anti-spike CD8 responses.

V trimming: 6 bases; J trimming: 6 bases; junction bases outside the gene matches: 2. CDR3 length: 12 amino acids. Germline V lookup: CDR1 SNHLY, CDR2 FYNNEI. This TCR was sampled from an adult who was a healthcare worker with PCR-confirmed SARS-CoV-2 infection or an uninfected control (not recorded which). Sequencing used whole blood, obtained at baseline. This sequence joins TRBV2 and TRBJ2-3; 8 bases are shared with TRBD1. The CDR3 DNA is TGTGCCAGCAGCTGGACAGGGGATACGCAGTATTTT. It translates to CASSWTGDTQYF.